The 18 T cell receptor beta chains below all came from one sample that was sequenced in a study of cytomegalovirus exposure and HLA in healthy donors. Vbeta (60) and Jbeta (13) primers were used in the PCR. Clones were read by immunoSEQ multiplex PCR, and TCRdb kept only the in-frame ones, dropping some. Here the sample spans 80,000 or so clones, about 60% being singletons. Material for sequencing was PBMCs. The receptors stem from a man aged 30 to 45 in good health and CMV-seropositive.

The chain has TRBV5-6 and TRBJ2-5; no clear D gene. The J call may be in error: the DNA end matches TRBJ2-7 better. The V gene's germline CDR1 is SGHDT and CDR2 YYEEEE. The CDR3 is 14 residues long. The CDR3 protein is CASSLDSRSYEQYF. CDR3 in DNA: TGTGCCAGCAGCTTGGACAGTAGGTCCTACGAGCAGTACTTC.

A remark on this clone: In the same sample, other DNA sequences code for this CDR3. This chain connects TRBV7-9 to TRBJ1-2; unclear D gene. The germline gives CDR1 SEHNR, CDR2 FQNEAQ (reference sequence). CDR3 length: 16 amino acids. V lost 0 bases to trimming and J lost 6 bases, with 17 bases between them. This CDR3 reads CASSLAPREDLDGYTF. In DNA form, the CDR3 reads TGTGCCAGCAGCTTAGCCCCGAGGGAGGATTTAGATGGCTACACCTTC. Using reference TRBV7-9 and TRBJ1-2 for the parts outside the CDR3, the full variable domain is DTGVSQNPRHKITKRGQNVTFRCDPISEHNRLYWYRQTLGQGPEFLTYFQNEAQLEKSRLLSDRFSAERPKGSFSTLEIQRTEQGDSAMYLCASSLAPREDLDGYTFGSGTRLTVV.

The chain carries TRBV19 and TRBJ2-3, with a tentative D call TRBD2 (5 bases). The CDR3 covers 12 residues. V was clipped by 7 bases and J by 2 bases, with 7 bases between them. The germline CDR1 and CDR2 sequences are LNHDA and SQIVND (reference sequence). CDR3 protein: CASTGFTDTQYF. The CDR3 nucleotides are TGTGCCAGTACGGGGTTCACAGATACGCAGTATTTT.

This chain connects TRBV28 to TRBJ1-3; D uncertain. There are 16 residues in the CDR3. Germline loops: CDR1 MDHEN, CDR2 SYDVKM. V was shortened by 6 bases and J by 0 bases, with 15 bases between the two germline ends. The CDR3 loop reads CASRGVFTYSGNTIYF. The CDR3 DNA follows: TGTGCCAGCAGGGGCGTCTTTACCTACTCTGGAAACACCATATATTTT. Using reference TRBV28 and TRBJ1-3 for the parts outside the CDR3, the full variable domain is DVKVTQSSRYLVKRTGEKVFLECVQDMDHENMFWYRQDPGLGLRLIYFSYDVKMKEKGDIPEGYSVSREKKERFSLILESASTNQTSMYLCASRGVFTYSGNTIYFGEGSWLTVV.

CDR3 amino acids: CASSPFLRDEQFF. CDR3 nucleotides: TGTGCCAGCAGCCCTTTCCTTCGAGATGAGCAGTTCTTC. V usage is TRBV11-3 and J usage is TRBJ2-1; D unresolved. This CDR3 region has 13 residues. Germline V gives CDR1 SGHNT, CDR2 YENEEA. Trimming removed 5 bases from V and 8 bases from J, with 13 bases in between.

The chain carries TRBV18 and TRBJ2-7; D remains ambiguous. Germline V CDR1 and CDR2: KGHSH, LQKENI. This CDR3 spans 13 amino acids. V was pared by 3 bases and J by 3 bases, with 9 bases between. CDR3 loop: CASSPPLLYEQYF. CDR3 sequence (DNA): TGTGCCAGCTCACCCCCCTTACTCTACGAGCAGTACTTC.

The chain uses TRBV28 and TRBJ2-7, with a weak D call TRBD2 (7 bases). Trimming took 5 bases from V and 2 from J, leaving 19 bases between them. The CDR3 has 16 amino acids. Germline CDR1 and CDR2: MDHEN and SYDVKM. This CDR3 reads CASSPSGGGGTYEQYF. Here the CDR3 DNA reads TGTGCCAGCAGTCCTTCCGGCGGGGGCGGGACCTACGAGCAGTACTTC.

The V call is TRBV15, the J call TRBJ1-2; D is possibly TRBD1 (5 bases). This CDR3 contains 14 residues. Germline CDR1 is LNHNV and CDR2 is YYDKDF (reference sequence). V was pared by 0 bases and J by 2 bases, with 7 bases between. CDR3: CATSREGPNYGYTF. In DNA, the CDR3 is TGTGCCACCAGCAGAGAGGGGCCAAACTATGGCTACACCTTC.

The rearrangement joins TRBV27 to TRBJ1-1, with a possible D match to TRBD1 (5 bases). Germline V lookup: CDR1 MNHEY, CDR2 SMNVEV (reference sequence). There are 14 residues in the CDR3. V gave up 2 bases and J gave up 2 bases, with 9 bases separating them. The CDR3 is CASSLGGSNTEAFF. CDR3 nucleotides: TGTGCCAGCAGTTTAGGGGGGAGTAACACTGAAGCTTTCTTT.

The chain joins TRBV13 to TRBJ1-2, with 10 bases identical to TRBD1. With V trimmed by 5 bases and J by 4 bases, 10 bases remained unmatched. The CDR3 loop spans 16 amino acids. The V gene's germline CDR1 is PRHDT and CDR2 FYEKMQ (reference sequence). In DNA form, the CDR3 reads TGTGCCAGCAGCCCTCGGGACAGGGGAAATTTCTATGGCTACACCTTC. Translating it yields CASSPRDRGNFYGYTF.

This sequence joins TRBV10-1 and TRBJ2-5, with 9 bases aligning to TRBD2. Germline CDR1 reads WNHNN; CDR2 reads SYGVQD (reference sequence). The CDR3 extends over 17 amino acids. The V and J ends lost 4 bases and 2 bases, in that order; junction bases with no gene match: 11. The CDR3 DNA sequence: TGCGCCAGCAGTGTGTTAGGGCGGGGGGGTGAACAAGAGACCCAGTACTTC. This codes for CASSVLGRGGEQETQYF.

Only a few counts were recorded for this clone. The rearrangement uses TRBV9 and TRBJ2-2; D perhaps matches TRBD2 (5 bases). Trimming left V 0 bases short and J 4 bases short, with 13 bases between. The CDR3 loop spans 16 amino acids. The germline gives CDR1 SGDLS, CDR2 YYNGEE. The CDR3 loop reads CASSVGRAAGTGELFF. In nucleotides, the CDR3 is TGTGCCAGCAGCGTAGGCCGGGCCGCGGGCACCGGGGAGCTGTTTTTT. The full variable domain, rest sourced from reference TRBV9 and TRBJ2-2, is DSGVTQTPKHLITATGQRVTLRCSPRSGDLSVYWYQQSLDQGLQFLIQYYNGEERAKGNILERFSAQQFPDLHSELNLSSLELGDSALYFCASSVGRAAGTGELFFGEGSRLTVL.

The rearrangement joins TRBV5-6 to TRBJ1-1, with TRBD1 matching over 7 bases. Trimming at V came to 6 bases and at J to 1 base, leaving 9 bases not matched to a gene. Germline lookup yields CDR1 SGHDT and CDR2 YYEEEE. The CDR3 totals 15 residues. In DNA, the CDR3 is TGTGCCAGCACCGTTCCAGGGGGAAAGAACACTGAAGCTTTCTTT. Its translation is CASTVPGGKNTEAFF.

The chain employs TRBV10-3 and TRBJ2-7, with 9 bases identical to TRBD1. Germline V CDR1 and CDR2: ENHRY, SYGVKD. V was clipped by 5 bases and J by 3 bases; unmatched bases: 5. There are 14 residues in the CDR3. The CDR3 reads CAISPGQGFYEQYF. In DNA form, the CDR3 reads TGTGCCATCAGTCCGGGACAGGGATTCTACGAGCAGTACTTC.

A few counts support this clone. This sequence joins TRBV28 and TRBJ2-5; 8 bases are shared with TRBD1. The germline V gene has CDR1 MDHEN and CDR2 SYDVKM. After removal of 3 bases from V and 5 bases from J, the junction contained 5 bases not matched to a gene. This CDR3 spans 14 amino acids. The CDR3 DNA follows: TGTGCCAGCAGTTTGCGGACAGGGCGCGAGACCCAGTACTTC. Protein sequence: CASSLRTGRETQYF.

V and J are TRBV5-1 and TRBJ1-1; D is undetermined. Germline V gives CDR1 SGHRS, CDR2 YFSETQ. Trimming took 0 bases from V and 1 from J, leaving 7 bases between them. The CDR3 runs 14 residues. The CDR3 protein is CASSLEAGNTEAFF. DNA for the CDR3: TGCGCCAGCAGCTTGGAAGCCGGGAACACTGAAGCTTTCTTT.

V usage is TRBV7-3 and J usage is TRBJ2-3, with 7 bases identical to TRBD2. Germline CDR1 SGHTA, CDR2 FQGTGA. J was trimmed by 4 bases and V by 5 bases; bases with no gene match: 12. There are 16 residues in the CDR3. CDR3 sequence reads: CASSPGTTLSADTQYF. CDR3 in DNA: TGTGCCAGCAGCCCCGGGACTACCCTCTCAGCAGATACGCAGTATTTT.

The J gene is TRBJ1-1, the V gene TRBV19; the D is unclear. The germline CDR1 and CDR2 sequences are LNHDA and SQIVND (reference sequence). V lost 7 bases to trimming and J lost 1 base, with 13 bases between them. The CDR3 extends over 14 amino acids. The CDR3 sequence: CASISGFPNTEAFF. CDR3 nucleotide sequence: TGTGCCAGTATCTCGGGATTTCCGAACACTGAAGCTTTCTTT.